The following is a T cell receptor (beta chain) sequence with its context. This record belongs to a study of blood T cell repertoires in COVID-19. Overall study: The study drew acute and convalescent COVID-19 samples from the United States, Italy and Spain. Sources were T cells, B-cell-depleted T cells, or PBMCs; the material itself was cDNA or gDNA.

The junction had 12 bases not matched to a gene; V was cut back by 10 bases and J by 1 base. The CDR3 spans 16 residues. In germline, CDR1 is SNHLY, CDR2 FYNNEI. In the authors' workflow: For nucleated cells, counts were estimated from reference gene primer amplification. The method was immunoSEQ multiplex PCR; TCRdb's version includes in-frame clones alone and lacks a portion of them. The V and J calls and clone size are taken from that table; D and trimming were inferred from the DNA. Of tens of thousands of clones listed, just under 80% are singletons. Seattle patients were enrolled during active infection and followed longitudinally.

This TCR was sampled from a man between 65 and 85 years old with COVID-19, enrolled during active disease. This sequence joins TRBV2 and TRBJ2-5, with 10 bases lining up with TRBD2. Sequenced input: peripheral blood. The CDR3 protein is CAITRQLAGVQETQYF. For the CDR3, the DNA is TGTGCCATCACGAGGCAGCTAGCGGGGGTCCAAGAGACCCAGTACTTC.